Sequencing of this T cell receptor beta chain was carried out in a study of regulatory T cells in long-lasting Graves disease (dated by TCRdb to 2020 to 2022). As for the study more broadly: Antithyroid drugs had been taken for less than 3 months by newly diagnosed Graves' disease patients. This study used TCR sequencing and RNA sequencing of peripheral blood to compare persistent Graves' disease patients against newly diagnosed Graves' disease patients. The study was conducted in China and was registered as a clinical trial. A total of about 33 samples underwent TCR sequencing, from about 13 patients with persistent Graves' disease and around 20 patients with newly diagnosed Graves' disease.

Library generation was performed with multiplex PCR. The sequencing machine was an Illumina HiSeq 4000. CDR3 regions were amplified by Arm-PCR with iRepertoire HTBI primers to construct TCR beta libraries. PCR products were gel purified before sequencing. The published analysis was carried out like this. Across samples, around 62 TRBV and 13 to 15 TRBJ segments were identified and used for gene usage analysis of CDR3 amino acid clonotypes. COPE and FqMerger were used to merge filtered high-quality paired reads into contigs. Contigs were aligned with BLAST to IMGT TRBV, TRBD and TRBJ reference genes, and CDR3 was defined per IMGT. Any clonotype with a frequency above 0.1% was counted as a highly expanded clone. Shannon entropy served as the measure of repertoire diversity, while the Gini coefficient captured V-J evenness. A clonotype found in more than one individual was treated as public. The raw public reads went through TCRdb reprocessing: fastp at Q25, MiXCR clone calling, in-frame beta chains kept. For every CDR3 protein sequence, its rows merge into one entry that carries the most common genes and DNA. For this entry, the V and J calls and clone size follow TCRdb and not the study's own pipeline. This sample comprises around 500,000 distinct CDR3 sequences, about 12% of them detected only once. Clones ranked in the top ten supply 8% to 10% of the sample.

CDR1 and CDR2 (DFQATT, SNEGSKA) derive from the germline V gene (reference sequence). V ends up 3 bases short and J 3 bases short, with an unmatched junction base count of 8. CDR3 length: 14 amino acids, cysteine to phenylalanine. The retained sequence is limited to the CDR3, 42 bases, with the frame set at the first base. The time point label for this specimen denotes: newly diagnosed GD, antithyroid drugs for less than 3 months. For both TCR sequencing and RNA sequencing, RNA was extracted from PBMCs using TRIzol. The diagnosis of Graves' disease was made according to American Thyroid Association guidelines. Recruitment of patients was carried out at an endocrinology department in Xi'an, China. From each patient, about 9 milliliters of peripheral blood was collected into an EDTA anticoagulant tube. Ficoll Paque Plus density gradient separation was used to isolate PBMCs, and no further T cell sorting was performed. RNA quality was checked with an Agilent 2100 Bioanalyzer and agarose gel, and concentration with a NanoDrop 2000.

This clonotype has more than one count but fewer than ten. Its cognate antigen has yet to be identified. Base qualities are not provided; no much larger clone lies one nucleotide away. Points the paper makes about the study in general: As a limitation, the authors acknowledged that the small sample size may reduce accuracy. Persistent patients shared more public clonotypes among themselves (under 3,000) than newly diagnosed patients did (more than 950). Preferential use of TRBV28, TRBJ1-2 and TRBJ2-5 was observed in persistent disease, whereas TRBV20-1 and TRBJ2-1 were favored in newly diagnosed disease. Compared with newly diagnosed patients, persistent Graves' disease patients had lower TCR Shannon entropy and fewer highly expanded clones, which suggests clonal expansion. Sequencing and analysis were restricted to the TCR beta chain. Only peripheral blood was studied, because thyroid tissue, the primary lesion, was inaccessible.

The data also belong to a second study, concerning T cells in Graves' hyperthyroidism and ophthalmopathy. In that second paper, the authors write: A patient counted as having stable Graves' hyperthyroidism if no progression to ophthalmopathy occurred over 18 months of follow-up. The hyperthyroidism patients were between 18 and 65 years old and newly diagnosed, with a disease duration of less than 2 months. Exclusion was applied to patients with uncontrolled infections, other autoimmune diseases, pregnancy or lactation. Diagnoses relied on clinical symptoms, serum thyroxine and TRAb, thyroid ultrasound and orbital computed tomography. A first-round RT-PCR of the TCR CDR3 used the HTBI primer set with the Qiagen OneStep RT-PCR kit. Most expanded thyroid clonotypes (frequency above 0.001) were also detected in blood, a finding suggesting that blood repertoires may reflect thyroid immune responses. In cross-validation, a model built on a 13 V-J signature told ophthalmopathy apart from stable hyperthyroidism with over 85% sensitivity and around 84% specificity, and in testing the same model reached 80%/75%. During validation, the model predicted progression to ophthalmopathy a median of approximately 6.5 months ahead of onset, with approximately 70% sensitivity and 72% to 80% specificity. To identify distinguishing TCR V-J signatures, a discovery cohort of about 100 patients was used, comprising 43 with Graves' ophthalmopathy and 57 with stable Graves' hyperthyroidism. Whether ophthalmopathy could be predicted prospectively was tested in an independent validation cohort made up of roughly 19 hyperthyroidism patients plus 17 patients who later progressed to ophthalmopathy. The roughly 90 discovery patients were divided at random into training and test sets in a 7:3 ratio. Thyroid tissue and blood T-cell repertoires from about six Graves' hyperthyroidism patients were also compared in the study. After blood sampling, hyperthyroidism patients were treated with methimazole at a starting dose of 30 mg daily, and ophthalmopathy patients were treated with high-dose intravenous methylprednisolone. The libraries were constructed in a second round of multiplex PCR and then size-selected and purified. Paired-end sequencing of the libraries was performed with 100 bp reads on an Illumina HiSeq2000. SOAPnuke was used to process the raw data, throwing out any read that contained adapters or uncalled bases, had a mean Phred below 15, or lacked an exact constant-primer or identifier match. High-quality paired reads were merged using COPE v1.2.5, and each unique nucleotide sequence was defined as a clonotype. MiTCR v1.1 was used to align clonotypes to the IMGT TRBV, TRBD and TRBJ reference segments. Analysis was restricted to V-J combinations with a frequency above 0.0001, which covered over 98% of repertoires. The TCS score was defined as F50 (clonal expansion) divided by E x V (chaos), with BLOSUM62-based TCRdist calculated between CDR3 peptides within each V-J. Welch's t-statistics and random forest reduced fewer than 600 V-J features to 13, which were used in a naive Bayes classifier (R e1071). No statistical method was used to fix the sample size in advance, and group allocation was not hidden from the investigators. TCR Vbeta CDR3 sequencing of roughly 140 peripheral blood samples (over 40 ophthalmopathy, 75 hyperthyroidism and some 17 progressor patients) is reported in the paper.

The chain links TRBV20-1 with TRBJ2-7; 7 of the junction bases match TRBD1. The TCR comes from a woman in her twenties or thirties with Graves disease. Donor details come from another sample of the same person, matched by shared clones. Sequences were derived from peripheral blood mononuclear cells (PBMCs), sampled at new diagnosis, from a patient treated with antithyroid drugs. The nucleotide sequence is given as TGCAGTGCTAGTAGGGACAGTGGGATCTACGAGCAGTACTTC. Its protein reads: CSASRDSGIYEQYF.